This record covers a single T cell receptor (beta chain). CDR3 length equals 13 residues. The germline V gene encodes CDR1 MNHNS and CDR2 SASEGT. The ends were cut back, 6 bases at V and 4 bases at J, with 12 bases in the middle. The data are from a study of blood T cell repertoires in COVID-19. Study summary: Sources were T cells, B-cell-depleted T cells, or PBMCs; the material itself was cDNA or gDNA.

The authors' processing: Estimates of nucleated cell counts were drawn from the amplification of reference gene primers. The assay was immunoSEQ multiplex PCR, and TCRdb's table has in-frame clones only and misses some. The V and J calls and the clone size are those of that table, but D and trimming were determined from the DNA. The sample holds some 150,000 clones; roughly 84% are singletons and the top ten take 35% to 40%. Sample: peripheral blood. The TCR originated in a human donor in a cohort sampled during active COVID-19. The chain has TRBV6-1 and TRBJ1-1; D may be TRBD1 (5 bases). CDR3 nucleotide sequence: TGTGCCAGCAGGGTGGGGGGTCGCACTGAAGCTTTCTTT. Protein sequence: CASRVGGRTEAFF.